This T cell receptor beta chain was captured by sequencing in a study of cytomegalovirus exposure and HLA in healthy donors. The CDR3 consists of 15 residues. Germline V lookup: CDR1 MNHEY, CDR2 SMNVEV (reference sequence). This clone came up once. Primers for the PCR totalled 60 Vbeta and 13 Jbeta. TCRdb's copy holds only in-frame clones and misses some; the assay was immunoSEQ multiplex PCR. Of about 76,000 clones detected, approximately 80% appear once; the ten largest clones hold 8% to 9.5%. What was sequenced was PBMCs. The J gene is TRBJ2-5, the V gene TRBV27; 13 positions match TRBD2. The end of the DNA is better explained by TRBJ2-7, so the J call may be wrong. This clonotype was sampled from a woman in her thirties or forties in good health and CMV-seropositive. The CDR3 nucleotides are TGTGCCAGCAGTCCAGGACTAGCGGGGGCCTACGAGCAGTACTTC. Its translation: CASSPGLAGAYEQYF.